The T cell receptor beta chain described here comes from a study of cytomegalovirus exposure and HLA in healthy donors. The PCR employed 60 Vbeta primers together with 13 Jbeta primers. Sequencing used immunoSEQ multiplex PCR; TCRdb keeps in-frame clones, though not all of them. The sample carries about 240,000 clones, 80% to 85% recorded once. The germline V and J ends were trimmed by 2 bases and 4 bases, with 6 bases remaining between them. CDR3 length: 13 residues. Germline V CDR1 and CDR2: MDHEN, SYDVKM. Specimen: PBMCs. This sequence originates from a woman aged 55 to 70 in good health and CMV-seropositive. This chain connects TRBV28 to TRBJ1-3, with D uncertain. CDR3 nucleotides: TGTGCCAGCAGTTTACCGCAGGGAAACACCATATATTTT. This sequence encodes CASSLPQGNTIYF.